The 25 T cell receptor beta chains presented below share a single source sample, sequenced in a study of T cell repertoires in cytomegalovirus infection. TCRdb passed the reads through MiXCR, listing each CDR3 protein once. Here the sample spans around 540,000 distinct CDR3 sequences, 33% being singletons. Antigens of these TCRs are unknown. The input for sequencing was cultured PBMCs, taken from culture after CMV antigen stimulation. The receptors were gathered from a human donor in good health (CMV status not recorded). Some clones in this sample may be carry-over from other donors' samples.

This clonotype has only a few counts. This sequence joins TRBV7-2 and TRBJ1-4, with 8 bases matching TRBD1. Trimming at V came to 4 bases and at J to 4 bases, leaving 11 bases not matched to a gene. Germline assignment: CDR1 SGHTA and CDR2 FQGNSA. This CDR3 has 17 amino acids. CDR3 in DNA: TGTGCCAGCAGCTCGGCCCCCAGGGGGCGAATTAATGAAAAACTGTTTTTT. Amino acids: CASSSAPRGRINEKLFF.

This clonotype has just a few counts. V usage is TRBV19 and J usage is TRBJ1-4; the match to TRBD1 covers 7 bases. Germline CDR1 is LNHDA and CDR2 is SQIVND (reference sequence). Germline trimming cut 2 bases from V and 8 bases from J; bases unmatched to any gene: 2. The CDR3 is made up of 13 amino acids. The DNA for the CDR3 is TGTGCCAGTAGTATACAGGGGGGCGAAAAACTGTTTTTT. This codes for CASSIQGGEKLFF.

This clonotype was seen many times. The J gene is TRBJ1-3, the V gene TRBV7-2; weak D call: TRBD1 (5 bases). This CDR3 comprises 15 residues. V lost 4 bases and J lost 4, with 14 bases in between. CDR1 SGHTA and CDR2 FQGNSA come from the germline V gene. Here the CDR3 DNA reads TGTGCCAGCAGCTACCAGACTCGGGGCGGAAACACCATATATTTT. Translated, it gives CASSYQTRGGNTIYF.

This clonotype was recorded a few times. V is TRBV30 and J is TRBJ1-2; no clear D gene. With 1 base removed from V and 4 bases from J, the gap between germline ends came to 13 bases. This CDR3 region has 14 residues. In germline, CDR1 is GTSNPN, CDR2 SVGIG (reference sequence). CDR3 sequence (DNA): TGTGCCTGGAGTGCCCCTCCACAAGGCTATGGCTACACCTTC. Its translation: CAWSAPPQGYGYTF.

The chain carries TRBV6-2 or TRBV6-3 and TRBJ2-1; D might be TRBD2 (6 bases). Germline V gene sequence: CDR1 MNHEY, CDR2 SVGEGT. The CDR3 runs 16 residues. V was trimmed by 5 bases and J by 9 bases, leaving 23 bases between them. The CDR3 loop reads CASSPPSRGKYTEQFF. For the CDR3, the DNA is TGTGCCAGCAGTCCCCCCAGCCGGGGGAAGTATACTGAGCAGTTCTTC.

The chain is built from TRBV11-3 and TRBJ2-3; D possibly corresponds to TRBD2 (7 bases). CDR3 length: 19 residues. Germline V gene data show CDR1 as SGHNT and CDR2 as YENEEA. The V end was cut by 4 bases, the J end by 5 bases, with 28 bases between. In DNA form, the CDR3 reads TGTGCCAGCAGCTACTCGGGGTGGGGGGGGCCACGGAGTAGAGATACGCAGTATTTT. It yields the protein CASSYSGWGGPRSRDTQYF.

The V gene is TRBV20-1, the J gene TRBJ2-1; TRBD2 matches 7 bases. J gave up 4 bases and V 1 base, and 13 bases lay outside the gene matches. The germline CDR1 and CDR2 sequences are DFQATT and SNEGSKA (reference sequence). The CDR3 length is 17 residues. CDR3 nucleotide sequence: TGCAGTGCTAGAGTAGCTTGGCCAGCGGGGCGATACAATGAGCAGTTCTTC. Encoded protein: CSARVAWPAGRYNEQFF.

This chain joins TRBV6-2 or TRBV6-3 and TRBJ2-1; no clear D gene. The CDR3 sequence is 12 residues long. Germline V gene data show CDR1 as MNHEY and CDR2 as SVGEGT. V was pared by 5 bases and J by 15 bases, with 17 bases between. CDR3: CASSEFPLGWFF. For the CDR3, the DNA is TGTGCCAGCAGTGAATTCCCCCTGGGCTGGTTCTTC.

The rearrangement uses TRBV27 and TRBJ1-2; D remains ambiguous. The CDR3 length is 18 residues. The germline V gene encodes CDR1 MNHEY and CDR2 SMNVEV (reference sequence). V was pared by 5 bases and J by 1 base, with 23 bases between. CDR3 sequence: CASSPPLVHPAINYGYTF. DNA for the CDR3: TGTGCCAGCAGTCCGCCTCTCGTACATCCTGCGATTAACTATGGCTACACCTTC.

The count of this clonotype is one. The genes are TRBV28 and TRBJ2-7; D may match TRBD1 or TRBD2 (5 bases each). The V gene's germline CDR1 is MDHEN and CDR2 SYDVKM. The CDR3 extends over 21 amino acids. V was cut by 0 bases and J by 7 bases, with 34 bases left in between. The CDR3 coding sequence is TGTGCCAGCAGTTTATGCAACCCGGACCCTCCCAGTAGCAGAGGGGTCGGTGAGCAGTACGTC. Translating gives CASSLCNPDPPSSRGVGEQYV.

The chain joins TRBV20-1 to TRBJ2-7, with TRBD2 as a possible D gene (6 bases). The germline V gene has CDR1 DFQATT and CDR2 SNEGSKA (reference sequence). V lost 4 bases to trimming and J lost 6 bases, with 22 bases between them. CDR3 length: 15 amino acids. The CDR3 DNA is TGCAGTGCTAACCTCCCGCGGCGGGGTGGAGGCGAGCAGTACTTC. It is translated as CSANLPRRGGGEQYF.

This clonotype was detected ten times or more. The rearrangement uses TRBV7-2 and TRBJ1-2, with no clear D. CDR1 is SGHTA and CDR2 is FQGNSA in the germline V gene. V lost 0 bases and J 2 bases, leaving 10 bases between the germline ends. This CDR3 is built from 15 residues. The CDR3 bases are TGTGCCAGCAGCTTAGCGCTTCGTATAAACTATGGCTACACCTTC. Amino acids: CASSLALRINYGYTF. Looking up the rest from reference TRBV7-2 and TRBJ1-2 gives the full variable domain: GAGVSQSPSNKVTEKGKDVELRCDPISGHTALYWYRQSLGQGLEFLIYFQGNSAPDKSGLPSDRFSAERTGGSVSTLTIQRTQQEDSAVYLCASSLALRINYGYTFGSGTRLTVV.

This clonotype was counted many times. The rearrangement links TRBV7-2 to TRBJ2-5; a weak D match, TRBD1 (6 bases). Trimming removed 4 bases from V and 2 bases from J, with 8 bases in between. The CDR3 length is 13 residues. Germline V CDR1 and CDR2: SGHTA, FQGNSA. CDR3 in amino acids: CASSWTAQETQYF. CDR3 sequence (DNA): TGTGCCAGCAGCTGGACAGCACAAGAGACCCAGTACTTC.

The chain employs TRBV7-8 and TRBJ1-3, with 8 bases that match TRBD1. With 3 bases clipped from V and 1 base from J, the junction kept 11 bases outside the gene matches. Germline V gene sequence: CDR1 SGHVS, CDR2 FQNEAQ. The CDR3 extends over 18 amino acids. Here the CDR3 DNA reads TGTGCCAGCAGCTTCGGCCCTTGGCAGGGGGCATCTGGAAACACCATATATTTT. This translates into CASSFGPWQGASGNTIYF.

The chain uses TRBV28 and TRBJ2-2; 8 bases are shared with TRBD2. After removal of 6 bases from V and 0 bases from J, the junction contained 9 bases not matched to a gene. CDR3 size: 17 residues. Germline V gene data show CDR1 as MDHEN and CDR2 as SYDVKM. Here the CDR3 reads CASRGIASGPNTGELFF. Written as DNA, the CDR3 is TGTGCCAGCAGAGGGATAGCTAGCGGGCCGAACACCGGGGAGCTGTTTTTT.

This chain joins TRBV12-3 or TRBV12-4 and TRBJ1-2, with a weak D call TRBD1 (6 bases). V was pared by 5 bases and J by 4 bases, with 14 bases between. The CDR3 spans 14 residues. This CDR3 is CASSPQDSVYGYTF. In nucleotides, the CDR3 is TGTGCCAGCAGTCCCCAGGACAGCGTCTATGGCTACACCTTC.

J is TRBJ2-3 and V is TRBV20-1; D ambiguous. In germline, CDR1 is DFQATT, CDR2 SNEGSKA (reference sequence). The CDR3 contains 13 residues. V gave up 0 bases and J gave up 7 bases, with 11 bases separating them. The CDR3 loop reads CSARDSPTYTQYF. The CDR3 region has the DNA TGCAGTGCTAGAGATTCCCCGACTTATACGCAGTATTTT.

This chain connects TRBV12-3 or TRBV12-4 to TRBJ2-7; D not resolved. Trimming pared 3 bases from V and 6 bases from J, leaving 6 bases between. The CDR3 length is 11 residues. The CDR3 is CASSLSGEQYV. The CDR3 DNA reads TGTGCCAGCAGTTTGTCTGGCGAGCAGTACGTC.

This clonotype was detected a few times. The chain joins TRBV11-3 to TRBJ1-1, with no clear D. The CDR3 covers 12 residues. Trimming removed 1 base from V and 11 bases from J, with 11 bases in between. CDR1 is SGHNT and CDR2 is YENEEA in the germline V gene. This chain's CDR3 is CASSLVPGRAFF. The CDR3 bases are TGTGCCAGCAGCTTAGTCCCAGGTCGGGCTTTCTTT.

This clonotype was recorded many times. V is TRBV7-2 and J is TRBJ2-1; 9 bases align to TRBD2. V shed 1 base, J shed 3 bases, and the junction held 4 bases outside the gene matches. The CDR3 extends over 16 amino acids. Germline values: CDR1 SGHTA, CDR2 FQGNSA. In nucleotides, the CDR3 is TGTGCCAGCAGCTTAGGGTTACTAGCGGGCTACAATGAGCAGTTCTTC. Translation gives CASSLGLLAGYNEQFF. The full variable domain, in which reference TRBV7-2 and TRBJ2-1 provide the parts outside the CDR3, is GAGVSQSPSNKVTEKGKDVELRCDPISGHTALYWYRQSLGQGLEFLIYFQGNSAPDKSGLPSDRFSAERTGGSVSTLTIQRTQQEDSAVYLCASSLGLLAGYNEQFFGPGTRLTVL.

The V call is TRBV6-2 or TRBV6-3, the J call TRBJ2-7, with D possibly TRBD2 on 6 matching bases. This CDR3 is built from 13 residues. The V gene lost 5 bases and the J gene lost 6 bases, with 14 bases spanning the gap. Germline CDR1 MNHEY, CDR2 SVGEGT. This CDR3 reads CASSDPGTFEQYV. CDR3 coding DNA: TGTGCCAGCAGTGACCCCGGGACTTTCGAGCAGTACGTC.

The chain combines TRBV6-2 or TRBV6-3 with TRBJ1-1, with 12 nucleotides matching TRBD1. The CDR3 is 15 residues long. With 6 bases clipped from V and 8 bases from J, the junction kept 10 bases outside the gene matches. Germline V gives CDR1 MNHEY, CDR2 SVGEGT. In DNA, the CDR3 is TGTGCCAGCAGGCCTGCCCGGGACAGGGGGCGAGAAGCTTTCTTT. This translates into CASRPARDRGREAFF.

The chain links TRBV7-9 to TRBJ2-1, with D possibly matching TRBD1 (6 bases). Germline V gene data show CDR1 as SEHNR and CDR2 as FQNEAQ (reference sequence). This CDR3 region has 15 residues. V was clipped by 6 bases and J by 8 bases, with 20 bases between them. CDR3 region: CASSGRQALGDEQFF. The CDR3 DNA reads as TGTGCCAGCAGTGGCCGACAGGCCCTGGGGGATGAGCAGTTCTTC.

This clonotype has only a few counts. The chain has TRBV12-3 or TRBV12-4 and TRBJ2-5; D unclear. This CDR3 has 14 residues. V lost 2 bases to trimming and J lost 7 bases, with 14 bases between them. The CDR3 sequence is CASSLISSSSTQYF. The CDR3 DNA sequence: TGTGCCAGCAGTTTAATATCCAGCTCCTCGACCCAGTACTTC.

The chain combines TRBV7-2 with TRBJ1-2; D is ambiguous. V dropped 4 bases and J dropped 4 bases, with 10 bases sitting between them. The CDR3 extends over 13 amino acids. In germline, CDR1 is SGHTA, CDR2 FQGNSA. The CDR3 nucleotides read TGTGCCAGCAGCTCTCCAAACAGCTATGGCTACACCTTC. This encodes CASSSPNSYGYTF.